These 5 T cell receptor beta chains came from one sample sequenced in a study of cytomegalovirus exposure and HLA in healthy donors. Primers: 60 Vbeta forward and 13 Jbeta reverse. This table comes from immunoSEQ multiplex PCR, and its TCRdb copy is limited to in-frame clones, with some not included. The sample consists of under 100,000 clones, 76% of them appearing once. Sequenced material: PBMCs. These receptors originate from a man aged 35-49 years in good health and CMV-seronegative.

V gene TRBV18 combines with J gene TRBJ1-1, with a weak D call TRBD1 (6 bases). CDR3 length: 14 amino acids. CDR1 and CDR2 (germline): KGHSH, LQKENI. V dropped 3 bases and J dropped 1 base, with 9 bases sitting between them. The CDR3 DNA sequence: TGTGCCAGCTCACCCCGAGGGGGGAACACTGAAGCTTTCTTT. Its translation: CASSPRGGNTEAFF.

The sample holds one count of this clone. The chain uses TRBV5-4 and TRBJ2-7; the match to TRBD2 covers 11 bases. Trimming at V came to 1 base and at J to 4 bases, leaving 16 bases not matched to a gene. There are 19 residues in the CDR3. Germline V gene data show CDR1 as SGHNT and CDR2 as YYREEE (reference sequence). The CDR3 nucleotides read TGTGCCAGCAGCTTGCCGAACTCCGGGACTAGCGGAGTGAGTTACGAGCAGTACTTC. Translated: CASSLPNSGTSGVSYEQYF.

The rearrangement joins TRBV2 to TRBJ2-3, with 11 nucleotides matching TRBD2. The germline gives CDR1 SNHLY, CDR2 FYNNEI. The CDR3 extends over 16 amino acids. The J segment lost 3 bases and the V segment lost 5 bases, leaving 7 bases of the junction unmatched. The DNA for the CDR3 is TGTGCCAGCAGTTTCCTGACTAGCGGGGTAACAGATACGCAGTATTTT. It translates to CASSFLTSGVTDTQYF. The full variable domain, rest sourced from reference TRBV2 and TRBJ2-3, is EPEVTQTPSHQVTQMGQEVILRCVPISNHLYFYWYRQILGQKVEFLVSFYNNEISEKSEIFDDQFSVERPDGSNFTLKIRSTKLEDSAMYFCASSFLTSGVTDTQYFGPGTRLTVL.

This clone showed up just a few times. V usage is TRBV5-4 and J usage is TRBJ2-7, with 9 bases matching TRBD2. This CDR3 has 14 amino acids. The junction had 4 bases not matched to a gene; V was cut back by 4 bases and J by 2 bases. Germline-derived CDR1 and CDR2 are SGHNT and YYREEE (reference sequence). The CDR3 bases are TGTGCCAGCAGCCCTAGCGGGGCCCCCTACGAGCAGTACTTC. Translation: CASSPSGAPYEQYF.

V usage is TRBV2 and J usage is TRBJ1-5, with D possibly TRBD1 on 6 matching bases. Deletions cut 5 bases from V and 6 bases from J, with 14 bases between. The CDR3 loop spans 14 amino acids. Germline assignment: CDR1 SNHLY and CDR2 FYNNEI. DNA of the CDR3: TGTGCCAGCAGTAGTACAGGGTATATTCAGCCCCAGCATTTT. Its translation is CASSSTGYIQPQHF.